Listed here are 16 T cell receptor beta chains from one sample, sequenced in a study of blood T cell repertoires in COVID-19. Profiled with immunoSEQ multiplex PCR; TCRdb holds only in-frame clones, not every one. The sample has about 100,000 clones, 80% seen once; the top ten hold roughly a third. What was sequenced was peripheral blood. These receptors all come from a man between 65 and 85 years old with active or convalescent COVID-19.

The rearrangement joins TRBV19 to TRBJ2-3; D remains ambiguous. V gave up 5 bases and J gave up 2 bases, with 8 bases separating them. The germline V gene encodes CDR1 LNHDA and CDR2 SQIVND (reference sequence). The CDR3 is made up of 13 amino acids. In DNA form, the CDR3 reads TGTGCCAGTAGTCAGTCAATCACAGATACGCAGTATTTT. The encoded protein is CASSQSITDTQYF.

This clone has a single count. The chain joins TRBV28 to TRBJ1-2; D might be TRBD1 (5 bases). CDR3 size: 13 residues. Germline CDR1 is MDHEN and CDR2 is SYDVKM. Deletions cut 2 bases from V and 3 bases from J, with 7 bases between. As DNA, the CDR3 is TGTGCCAGCAGTTTAAGGGGCCACTATGGCTACACCTTC. Translating gives CASSLRGHYGYTF.

The chain has TRBV20-1 and TRBJ2-5; TRBD1 is a possible D gene (6 bases). The V end lost 3 bases, the J end lost 5 bases, and 13 bases lay between the germline ends. This CDR3 contains 13 residues. CDR1 and CDR2 from the germline V gene are DFQATT and SNEGSKA (reference sequence). CDR3 nucleotides: TGCAGTGCTAGTAGTCCAGGGGAGGAGACCCAGTACTTC. Translated, it gives CSASSPGEETQYF.

The chain recombines TRBV4-1 with TRBJ1-1; D is unclear. The CDR3 is 13 amino acids. Germline loops: CDR1 MGHRA, CDR2 YSYEKL. Trimming cost V 4 bases and J 5 bases, with 11 bases left between them. The CDR3 DNA reads as TGCGCCAGCAGCCCAAAAGCGAGGACTGAAGCTTTCTTT. Amino acid sequence: CASSPKARTEAFF.

This clone was seen more than once but under ten times. The V and J genes are TRBV7-9 and TRBJ1-1; TRBD1 is a possible D gene (6 bases). CDR3 length: 15 residues. Per the germline V gene, CDR1 is SEHNR and CDR2 is FQNEAQ (reference sequence). Trimming removed 5 bases at V and 0 bases at J, with 13 bases between. This CDR3 reads CASSRTQGMNTEAFF. For the CDR3, the DNA is TGTGCCAGCAGCCGAACTCAGGGGATGAACACTGAAGCTTTCTTT.

The chain recombines TRBV6-5 with TRBJ2-7; tentatively, D is TRBD1 (6 bases). Germline CDR1 MNHEY, CDR2 SVGAGI. CDR3 length: 13 amino acids. The V and J ends lost 6 bases and 3 bases respectively, with 12 bases between them. CDR3 DNA sequence: TGTGCCAGCAGGGGGGCCTCGCTCTACGAGCAGTACTTC. Translated, it gives CASRGASLYEQYF.

V is TRBV2 and J is TRBJ2-3, with 9 bases lining up with TRBD2. This CDR3 contains 14 residues. Germline trimming cut 5 bases from V and 3 bases from J; bases unmatched to any gene: 3. In germline, CDR1 is SNHLY, CDR2 FYNNEI. CDR3: CASSSSGVTDTQYF. As DNA, the CDR3 is TGTGCCAGCAGTTCTAGCGGGGTAACAGATACGCAGTATTTT.

The CDR3 reads CASSLSYRTGSNEKLFF. The CDR3 DNA is TGTGCCAGCAGTTTAAGTTATCGGACAGGGTCTAATGAAAAACTGTTTTTT. The chain carries TRBV27 and TRBJ1-4, with 8 bases identical to TRBD1. Unmatched junction bases numbered 8, after V lost 2 bases and J lost 3 bases. Germline CDR1 reads MNHEY; CDR2 reads SMNVEV (reference sequence). This CDR3 comprises 17 residues.

This clone was seen only once. This chain connects TRBV4-3 to TRBJ1-6; possibly TRBD1 for D (5 bases). Trimming removed 0 bases from V and 10 bases from J, with 13 bases in between. The CDR3 consists of 15 residues. Germline lookup yields CDR1 LGHNA and CDR2 YSLEER. The CDR3 loop reads CASSQDIQGPSPLHF. The CDR3 nucleotides read TGCGCCAGCAGCCAAGATATCCAGGGCCCGTCACCCCTCCACTTT.

The chain combines TRBV7-7 with TRBJ2-7, with TRBD1 identical over 9 bases. The germline V gene has CDR1 SSHAT and CDR2 FNYEAQ (reference sequence). The CDR3 length is 12 residues. Trimming at V came to 5 bases and at J to 6 bases, leaving 2 bases not matched to a gene. As DNA, the CDR3 is TGTGCCAGCAGCGCGACAGGGGGCGAGCAGTACTTC. As protein: CASSATGGEQYF. The full variable domain, its missing parts supplied by reference TRBV7-7 and TRBJ2-7, is GAGVSQSPRYKVTKRGQDVTLRCDPISSHATLYWYQQALGQGPEFLTYFNYEAQPDKSGLPSDRFSAERPEGSISTLTIQRTEQRDSAMYRCASSATGGEQYFGPGTRLTVT.

This clone was detected once. This chain joins TRBV24-1 and TRBJ2-7, with 9 positions matching TRBD1. V shed 7 bases and J 5 bases; nucleotides not matched to a gene: 2. In germline, CDR1 is KGHDR, CDR2 SFDVKD. The CDR3 has 12 residues. The CDR3 protein is CATRDRGDEQYF. As DNA, the CDR3 is TGTGCCACCAGAGACAGGGGGGACGAGCAGTACTTC.

The V call is TRBV11-2, the J call TRBJ1-6, with a possible D match to TRBD1 (6 bases). V lost 1 base to trimming and J lost 6 bases, with 13 bases between them. The germline gives CDR1 SGHAT, CDR2 FQNNGV. The CDR3 sequence is 16 residues long. CDR3 sequence (DNA): TGTGCCAGCAGCTTAGGTCGGGGGGCCCTTAATTCACCCCTCCACTTT. Translation: CASSLGRGALNSPLHF.

The gene calls are TRBV14 and TRBJ2-3; 8 nucleotides match TRBD2. Germline V gene lookup returns CDR1 SGHDN and CDR2 FVKESK. This CDR3 is built from 17 residues. J gave up 3 bases and V 2 bases, and 10 bases lay outside the gene matches. The CDR3 DNA sequence: TGTGCCAGCAGCCAACGGGTACGGAGCGGGAGTACAGATACGCAGTATTTT. Protein: CASSQRVRSGSTDTQYF.

The V call is TRBV5-4, the J call TRBJ2-3; 10 nucleotides align to TRBD2. V lost 2 bases and J lost 1; bases outside the gene matches: 4. CDR3 size: 16 residues. The germline V gene encodes CDR1 SGHNT and CDR2 YYREEE (reference sequence). The CDR3: CASSFAAGGRTDTQYF. CDR3 coding DNA: TGTGCCAGCAGCTTTGCAGCGGGGGGGCGCACAGATACGCAGTATTTT. The full variable domain, rest sourced from reference TRBV5-4 and TRBJ2-3, is ETGVTQSPTHLIKTRGQQVTLRCSSQSGHNTVSWYQQALGQGPQFIFQYYREEENGRGNFPPRFSGLQFPNYSSELNVNALELDDSALYLCASSFAAGGRTDTQYFGPGTRLTVL.

The chain has TRBV21-1 and TRBJ1-3; the listed D gene, TRBD1, was not tested against the DNA. TRBV21-1 is recorded as a pseudogene. There are 19 residues in the CDR3. The CDR3 DNA reads as TGTGCCAGCAGCCCCAGGGGGTGCGACTCAAGACGATCTGGAAACACCATATATTTT. Translated: CASSPRGCDSRRSGNTIYF.

The rearrangement links TRBV6-5 to TRBJ2-7; the D gene is possibly TRBD2 (6 bases). Germline V gene lookup returns CDR1 MNHEY and CDR2 SVGAGI. The CDR3 is 11 residues long. V shed 6 bases and J shed 6 bases, with 9 bases lying between them. The chain's CDR3 is CASRGRGEQYF. DNA of the CDR3: TGTGCCAGCAGAGGGCGGGGCGAGCAGTACTTC.